These 18 T cell receptor gamma chains share one sample of origin, sequenced in a study of human gamma delta and Vdelta1 T cells. TCRdb reanalysed the PCR reads with CATT. This table holds roughly 950 gamma-chain clones, approximately 4.2% found once. Sequenced: naive CD27+ Vdelta1 gamma-delta T cells from blood. These TCRs come from a human donor in good health.

By frequency in the sample, this clone is medium-sized (0.01 to 0.1%). A far larger clone is one nucleotide away, so this likely arose from a read error. This rearrangement joins TRGV3 to TRGJ1 or TRGJ2. The CDR3 has 12 residues. The V segment lost 0 bases and the J segment 10 bases; nucleotides outside the gene matches: 6. The germline gives CDR1 VTNTFY, CDR2 YDVSTARD (reference sequence). The CDR3 bases are TGTGCCACCTGGGACAGGCCGTTCAAGAAACTCTTT. Translated: CATWDRPFKKLF.

The sample holds a few counts of this clone. V gene TRGV5 combines with J gene TRGJ1 or TRGJ2. V dropped 12 bases and J dropped 9; count of bases not matched to a gene: 14. Germline loops: CDR1 VINAFY, CDR2 YDVSNSKD. CDR3 size: 11 residues. The CDR3 nucleotides read TGTGCCTCCGGGGAGAGGTTTAAGAAACTCTTT. Translated, it gives CASGERFKKLF.

This clone was seen a few times. The chain recombines TRGV2 with TRGJ1 or TRGJ2. The CDR3 runs to 15 residues. Germline values: CDR1 EGSNGY, CDR2 YDSYNSKV. V lost 3 bases and J lost 0; bases outside the gene matches: 8. The CDR3 region has the DNA TGTGCCACCTGGGACAGGCTTTCGAATTATTATAAGAAACTCTTT. This encodes CATWDRLSNYYKKLF.

Points on this clone: The protein given by TCRdb reflects a much larger clone and differs at residue 5 from this DNA's translation, likely from a read error; the protein shown is the DNA's translation. V usage is TRGV5 and J usage is TRGJ1 or TRGJ2. The CDR3 runs to 13 residues. Germline CDR1 and CDR2: VINAFY and YDVSNSKD. Trimming took 5 bases from V and 7 from J; bases not matched to a gene: 11. Written as DNA, the CDR3 is TGTGCCACCTGGGCCGGGCCGGGGTATAAGAAACTCTTT. Its protein product is CATWAGPGYKKLF.

The chain couples TRGV2 to TRGJ1 or TRGJ2. The J gene, missing from TCRdb, was assigned here through DNA to germline matching. Germline lookup yields CDR1 EGSNGY and CDR2 YDSYNSKV. V trimming: 1 base; J trimming: 4 bases; junction bases outside the gene matches: 7. CDR3 length: 14 amino acids. The CDR3 protein is CATWDGRRYYKKLF. The CDR3 region has the DNA TGTGCCACCTGGGACGGTCGGCGGTATTATAAGAAACTCTTT.

The chain couples TRGV2 to TRGJ1 or TRGJ2. The V gene end was trimmed by 3 bases and the J gene end by 4 bases; junction bases not matched to a gene: 6. Germline-derived CDR1 and CDR2 are EGSNGY and YDSYNSKV. The CDR3 is 13 residues long. The DNA of the CDR3 is TGTGCCACCTGGGACCTACCATATTATAAGAAACTCTTT. Protein: CATWDLPYYKKLF.

This clone was counted a few times. For this DNA, TCRdb reports the protein of a much larger clone, which diverges at residue 11, most likely from a read error; the protein presented here is translated directly from the DNA. The chain uses TRGV2 and TRGJ1 or TRGJ2. The CDR3 is 13 amino acids. The germline gives CDR1 EGSNGY, CDR2 YDSYNSKV. CDR3 bases: TGTGCCACCTGGGACGGGCCTTATTATAAGGAACTCTTT. This sequence encodes CATWDGPYYKELF.

About this clone itself: A far more abundant clone sits one base away, making this likely a read error. Different DNA sequences within this sample yield the same CDR3. The V and J genes are TRGV8 and TRGJ1 or TRGJ2. The CDR3 sequence is 14 residues long. Germline CDR1 VENAVY, CDR2 YDSYNSRV. CDR3 in DNA: TGTGCCACCTGGGATATTGAGAATTATTATAAGAAACTATTT. Its translation: CATWDIENYYKKLF.

With regard to this clone: At one of its ends the junction is not consistent with the germline gene, which may arise from a read error. The genes are TRGV9 and TRGJ1 or TRGJ2. Germline lookup yields CDR1 GITISATS and CDR2 ISYDGTV (reference sequence). The CDR3 sequence is 13 residues long. The CDR3: CALWLLEYYRKLF. The CDR3 bases are TGTGCCTTGTGGTTGTTGGAGTATTATAGGAAACTCTTT.

This clone is categorized as large. This likely came from a read error, as a far larger clone is one base away. The chain joins TRGV2 to TRGJ1 or TRGJ2. J lost 3 bases, V lost 0 bases, and 2 bases had no gene match. Germline V gives CDR1 EGSNGY, CDR2 YDSYNSKV. There are 13 residues in the CDR3. This chain's CDR3 is CATWDGRYYKKLF. For the CDR3, the DNA is TGTGCCACCTGGGACGGGCGTTATTATAAGAAACTCTTT.

In its sample, this clone was seen a few times. The protein held in TCRdb is that of a much larger clone and does not match this DNA's translation at residues 6 and 10, likely because of a read error; the protein shown is translated from the DNA. V usage is TRGV2 and J usage is TRGJ1 or TRGJ2. CDR3 length: 13 amino acids. The germline V gene has CDR1 EGSNGY and CDR2 YDSYNSKV. CDR3 bases: TGTGCCACCTGGGACTGGCCTTATTATAGGAAACTCTTT. Its translation is CATWDWPYYRKLF.

As regards this clone: The protein in TCRdb stems from a much larger clone and differs at residue 5 from this DNA's translation, likely a read error; here the protein is translated from the DNA. The gene calls are TRGV2 and TRGJ1 or TRGJ2. No J segment appears in TCRdb, so it was assigned here by matching the sequence to germline. The V gene end was trimmed by 6 bases and the J gene end by 3 bases; junction bases not matched to a gene: 8. There are 13 residues in the CDR3. Germline V gene data show CDR1 as EGSNGY and CDR2 as YDSYNSKV. DNA for the CDR3: TGTGCCACCTGGTGCGGGCCTTATTATAAGAAACTCTTT. As protein: CATWCGPYYKKLF.

By proportion, this clone is medium-sized. For this DNA, TCRdb reports the protein of a much larger clone, which diverges at residue 5, most likely from a read error; the protein presented here is translated directly from the DNA. This chain uses TRGV2 with TRGJ1 or TRGJ2. Germline V gene data show CDR1 as EGSNGY and CDR2 as YDSYNSKV. The length of the CDR3 is 13 residues. The CDR3 DNA reads as TGTGCCACCTGGGGCGGGCCTTATTATAAGAAACTCTTT. Encoded protein: CATWGGPYYKKLF.

This clone was counted between two and nine times. TCRdb's entry gives the protein of a much larger clone, which mismatches this DNA's translation at residue 8, likely from a read error; the protein reported here is translated from the DNA. The V gene is TRGV5, the J gene TRGJ1 or TRGJ2. CDR3 length: 12 amino acids. V was pared by 0 bases and J by 11 bases, with 7 bases of the junction left unmatched. Germline CDR1 VINAFY, CDR2 YDVSNSKD. This chain's CDR3 is CATWDRPYEKLF. CDR3 DNA sequence: TGTGCCACCTGGGACAGGCCGTACGAGAAACTCTTT.

The sample holds a few counts of this clone. TCRdb lists the protein of a much larger clone for this DNA, which differs at residue 7, so this is likely a read error; the protein given here is translated from the DNA itself. The J gene is TRGJ1 or TRGJ2, the V gene TRGV5. The J gene comes from matching the DNA to germline here; TCRdb lacks it. Trimming cost V 0 bases and J 11 bases; bases outside gene matches: 7. Germline loops: CDR1 VINAFY, CDR2 YDVSNSKD. CDR3 length: 12 residues. The CDR3 loop is CATWDRRFEKLF. DNA of the CDR3: TGTGCCACCTGGGACAGGCGGTTCGAGAAACTCTTT.

In the case of this clone: The protein recorded in TCRdb matches a much larger clone and deviates from this DNA's translation at residue 2, suggesting a read error; the protein here is obtained by translating the DNA. The rearrangement joins TRGV9 to TRGJ1 or TRGJ2. This CDR3 comprises 13 residues. The V gene's germline CDR1 is GITISATS and CDR2 ISYDGTV (reference sequence). In nucleotides, the CDR3 is TGTACCTTGTGGGAGGTGCATTATTATAAGAAACTCTTT. This sequence encodes CTLWEVHYYKKLF.

There are a few counts of this clone. A far larger clone is only one base removed, so a read error is likely. Other nucleotide sequences in the sample specify the same CDR3. This rearrangement joins TRGV9 to TRGJ1 or TRGJ2. Germline-derived CDR1 and CDR2 are GITISATS and ISYDGTV (reference sequence). The CDR3 length is 17 residues. This CDR3 reads CALWEVDTQEFSYKKLF. CDR3 nucleotide sequence: TGTGCCCTGTGGGAGGTCGATACACAAGAGTTTTCTTATAAGAAACTCTTT.

The sample holds a few counts of this clone. TCRdb's listed protein matches a much larger clone and diverges from this DNA's translation at residue 5, likely through a read error; the protein shown comes from the DNA. V usage is TRGV3 and J usage is TRGJ1 or TRGJ2. The germline V gene has CDR1 VTNTFY and CDR2 YDVSTARD (reference sequence). CDR3 length: 13 residues. The CDR3 DNA follows: TGTGCCACCTGGGGCAGGCATCATTATAAGAAACTCTTT. Its translation is CATWGRHHYKKLF.